This TCR beta chain stems from a study of human T cells and chemical hapten exposure. MiXCR, run by TCRdb on the RACE reads, gives a single entry per CDR3 protein. The sample carries some 62,000 distinct CDR3 sequences, roughly 9.6% recorded once. V shed 4 bases and J shed 4 bases, with 11 bases lying between them. Germline V gives CDR1 KGHSH, CDR2 LQKENI. This CDR3 has 13 residues. Time point defined: patch test 3, about 24 weeks after DPC sensitization. The treatment here: therapeutic diphenylcyclopropenone sensitization with weekly scalp DPC. The receptor's source is a young woman with alopecia areata. Some clones in this sample may be carry-over from other donors' samples. Sequenced material: whole blood, taken in connection with sensitization to the hapten diphenylcyclopropenone (DPC). This chain connects TRBV18 to TRBJ2-7; D is possibly TRBD2 (5 bases). The CDR3 spells CASSLNRGYEQYF. The CDR3 DNA follows: TGTGCCAGCTCACTAAACCGGGGTTACGAGCAGTACTTC.